Shown below are 13 T cell receptor beta chains from a single sample sequenced in a study of CD8+CD57+ T cells in acquired aplastic anemia (dated by TCRdb to between 2017 and 2018). The reads were generated on an Illumina HiSeq 2000. Profiling of TCR beta VDJ combinations and CDR3 sequences used genomic DNA as the template. The public reads were run again by TCRdb, first through fastp at Q25 and then through MiXCR, and only productive beta chains were kept. Each CDR3 protein appears once, grouped with its most common genes and DNA. The sample table contains roughly 180,000 distinct CDR3 sequences; only one count was recorded for 35% to 50% of them. The ten top clones hold around 2.9% of the sample. Sequenced: sorted CD4+, CD8+, or CD8+CD57+ T cells (not recorded which) from PBMCs. The origin of the receptors is a human donor in good health.

On this clonotype: Relative to the germline gene, one junction end is altered; a read error may explain this. The chain carries TRBV10-3 and TRBJ2-1; the match to TRBD2 covers 11 bases. CDR3 length: 15 residues. Looked up from germline, CDR1 is ENHRY and CDR2 is SYGVKD. The CDR3 sequence: CAISARLAGHNEQFF. The DNA for the CDR3 is TGTGCCATCAGTGCCAGACTAGCGGGGCACAATGAACAGTTCTTC.

This clonotype was seen many times. The rearrangement links TRBV15 to TRBJ2-3, with TRBD2 matching 13 bases. The CDR3 length is 18 residues. Trimming removed 4 bases from V and 0 bases from J; junction bases left unmatched: 7. Germline-derived CDR1 and CDR2 are LNHNV and YYDKDF (reference sequence). In nucleotides, the CDR3 is TGTGCCACCAGCAAAGGACTAGCGGGGGCGGCAAGCACAGATACGCAGTATTTT. It is translated as CATSKGLAGAASTDTQYF.

V usage is TRBV7-9 and J usage is TRBJ1-2; a weak D match, TRBD1 (6 bases). Germline-derived CDR1 and CDR2 are SEHNR and FQNEAQ (reference sequence). Trimming removed 5 bases at V and 5 bases at J, with 15 bases between. The length of the CDR3 is 14 residues. The CDR3 nucleotides read TGTGCCAGCAGCACCTTGGAAGGGGGGTATGGCTACACCTTC. Amino acid sequence: CASSTLEGGYGYTF.

The genes are TRBV12-3 or TRBV12-4 and TRBJ1-1, with a weak D call TRBD1 (6 bases). The V end lost 0 bases, the J end lost 8 bases, and 13 bases lay between the germline ends. This CDR3 has 14 residues. As DNA, the CDR3 is TGTGCCAGCAGTTTAGCTGCCCGGGGGGGCGAAGCTTTCTTT. Its translation is CASSLAARGGEAFF.

The chain links TRBV7-9 to TRBJ2-7; no definite D call. Trimming removed 4 bases from V and 2 bases from J, with 9 bases in between. The germline gives CDR1 SEHNR, CDR2 FQNEAQ (reference sequence). The CDR3 sequence is 13 residues long. The CDR3 DNA reads TGTGCCAGCAGCTCCGGACGGGCCTACGAGCAGTACTTC. Residues: CASSSGRAYEQYF.

The V gene is TRBV6-2 or TRBV6-3, the J gene TRBJ1-3, with D possibly TRBD1 on 5 matching bases. V lost 0 bases, J lost 9 bases, and 9 bases lay in between. CDR1 is MNHEY and CDR2 is SVGEGT in the germline V gene. The CDR3 has 13 amino acids. The CDR3 nucleotides read TGTGCCAGCAGTTACTCCGGAGGGGCCACCATATATTTT. Translated: CASSYSGGATIYF.

The gene calls are TRBV20-1 and TRBJ2-3, with 9 bases matching TRBD1. The CDR3 is made up of 14 amino acids. Trimming at V came to 7 bases and at J to 4 bases, leaving 9 bases not matched to a gene. Per germline, CDR1 DFQATT and CDR2 SNEGSKA (reference sequence). The CDR3 DNA follows: TGCAGTGTCAACACAGGGGGCGGTGCAGATACGCAGTATTTT. Its protein product is CSVNTGGGADTQYF.

This clonotype occurred many times. The V gene is TRBV6-5, the J gene TRBJ2-2, with 10 bases identical to TRBD1. Germline values: CDR1 MNHEY, CDR2 SVGAGI. Trimming took 4 bases from V and 8 from J; bases not matched to a gene: 7. The CDR3 spans 15 residues. The CDR3 region is CASSLDRGSEGELFF. The CDR3 coding sequence is TGTGCCAGCAGTTTGGACAGGGGGTCAGAGGGGGAGCTGTTTTTT.

This chain uses TRBV20-1 with TRBJ1-1; D gene unclear. CDR1 and CDR2 (germline): DFQATT, SNEGSKA (reference sequence). Trimming pared 2 bases from V and 4 bases from J, leaving 14 bases between. The CDR3 sequence is 14 residues long. As DNA, the CDR3 is TGCAGTGCTAGAACCACGGGGTGGATCACTGAAGCTTTCTTT. Translated: CSARTTGWITEAFF.

The V call is TRBV7-8, the J call TRBJ2-2, with D hard to call. The CDR3 spans 14 residues. Germline V CDR1 and CDR2: SGHVS, FQNEAQ. V gave up 3 bases and J gave up 6 bases, with 11 bases separating them. The CDR3 loop reads CASSFREIPGELFF. The CDR3, as DNA: TGTGCCAGCAGCTTCCGTGAGATCCCCGGGGAGCTGTTTTTT. Complete variable domain (other parts from reference TRBV7-8 and TRBJ2-2): GAGVSQSPRYKVAKRGQDVALRCDPISGHVSLFWYQQALGQGPEFLTYFQNEAQLDKSGLPSDRFFAERPEGSVSTLKIQRTQQEDSAVYLCASSFREIPGELFFGEGSRLTVL.

This clonotype appeared many times. The chain is built from TRBV13 and TRBJ2-3; 12 bases map to TRBD2. The CDR3 spans 16 residues. The germline gives CDR1 PRHDT, CDR2 FYEKMQ (reference sequence). The ends lost 4 bases at V and 4 bases at J; junction bases unmatched: 6. CDR3 region: CASSSTSGSGADTQYF. CDR3 DNA: TGTGCCAGCAGCTCGACTAGCGGGAGCGGAGCAGATACGCAGTATTTT.

This clonotype was detected ten times or more. This chain's CDR3 is CASSLGGREAFF. As DNA, the CDR3 is TGTGCCAGCAGTTTAGGTGGGAGAGAAGCTTTCTTT. The V and J genes are TRBV12-3 or TRBV12-4 and TRBJ1-1; D unclear. Trimming took off 1 base at V and 8 bases at J, with 8 bases between the two ends. This CDR3 is built from 12 residues.

Regarding this clonotype: This may be a read error: a much more frequent sequence differs by one nucleotide. The gene calls are TRBV7-2 and TRBJ1-1; unclear D gene. The CDR3 is 13 residues long. Germline V gives CDR1 SGHTA, CDR2 FQGNSA. Trimming left V 2 bases short and J 1 base short, with 5 bases between. In nucleotides, the CDR3 is TGTGCCAGCAGCTTACCAACGAACACTGAAGCTTTCTTT. Translated: CASSLPTNTEAFF. Together with reference TRBV7-2 and TRBJ1-1, the CDR3 gives the full variable domain: GAGVSQSPSNKVTEKGKDVELRCDPISGHTALYWYRQSLGQGLEFLIYFQGNSAPDKSGLPSDRFSAERTGGSVSTLTIQRTQQEDSAVYLCASSLPTNTEAFFGQGTRLTVV.